What follows describes a single T cell receptor beta chain. The data were obtained in a study of PD-1 blockade in mismatch repair-deficient tumors. Study as a whole: Patients had over 10 mismatch repair-deficient cancer types, all previously treated and progressing.

Sequenced by immunoSEQ multiplex PCR; TCRdb stores in-frame clones only, minus some. The data contain some 120,000 clones, about three quarters of them singletons. CDR3 length equals 14 residues. Trimming left V 4 bases short and J 2 bases short, with 6 bases between. Germline CDR1 is LGHNA and CDR2 is YSLEER. The sequence was obtained from an adult with mismatch repair-deficient cancer. The sequencing here drew on peripheral blood, taken approximately 60 weeks after starting pembrolizumab. This chain uses TRBV4-3 with TRBJ2-6; D not resolved. The CDR3 region is CASSLRPGANVLTF. The CDR3 DNA sequence: TGCGCCAGCAGCCTGAGGCCTGGGGCCAACGTCCTGACTTTC.